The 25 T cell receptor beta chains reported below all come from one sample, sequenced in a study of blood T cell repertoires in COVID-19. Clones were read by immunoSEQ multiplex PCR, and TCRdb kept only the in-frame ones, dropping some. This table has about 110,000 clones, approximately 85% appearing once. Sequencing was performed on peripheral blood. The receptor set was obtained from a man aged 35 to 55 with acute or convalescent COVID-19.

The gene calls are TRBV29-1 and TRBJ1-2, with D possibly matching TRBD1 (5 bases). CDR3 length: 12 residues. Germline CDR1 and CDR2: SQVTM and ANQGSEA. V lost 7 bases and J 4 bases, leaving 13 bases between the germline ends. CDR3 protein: CSAVGGTYGYTF. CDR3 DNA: TGCAGCGCCGTTGGGGGGACCTATGGCTACACCTTC.

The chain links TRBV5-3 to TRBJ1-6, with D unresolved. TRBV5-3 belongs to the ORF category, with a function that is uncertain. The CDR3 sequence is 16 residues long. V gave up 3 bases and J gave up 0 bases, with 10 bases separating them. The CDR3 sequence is CARSWAAGSYNSPLHF. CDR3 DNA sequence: TGTGCCAGAAGCTGGGCCGCGGGCTCCTATAATTCACCCCTCCACTTT.

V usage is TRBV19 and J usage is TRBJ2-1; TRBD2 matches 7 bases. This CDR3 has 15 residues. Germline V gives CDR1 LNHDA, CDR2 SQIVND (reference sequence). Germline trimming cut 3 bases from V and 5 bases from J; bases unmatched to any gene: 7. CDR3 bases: TGTGCCAGTAGTATTGGCGGGAGTCAAGACAATGAGCAGTTCTTC. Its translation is CASSIGGSQDNEQFF.

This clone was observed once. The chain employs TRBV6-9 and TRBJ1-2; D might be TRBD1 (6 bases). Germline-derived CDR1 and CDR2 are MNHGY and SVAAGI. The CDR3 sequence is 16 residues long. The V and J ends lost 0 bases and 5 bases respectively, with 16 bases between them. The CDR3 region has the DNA TGTGCCAGCAGTTATTCAGGGGGACCGACAGAGTATGGCTACACCTTC. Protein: CASSYSGGPTEYGYTF.

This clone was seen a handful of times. CDR3 nucleotide sequence: TGTGCCAGCAGCCAAGGGGTCGCTGCTACTACGAGGAGTAATTCACCCCTCCACTTT. It encodes CASSQGVAATTRSNSPLHF. The chain has TRBV3-1 (or the pseudogene TRBV3-2) and TRBJ1-6; D unresolved. Germline-derived CDR1 and CDR2 are LGHDT and YNNKEL (reference sequence). V gave up 1 base and J gave up 6 bases, with 22 bases separating them. The CDR3 is made up of 19 amino acids.

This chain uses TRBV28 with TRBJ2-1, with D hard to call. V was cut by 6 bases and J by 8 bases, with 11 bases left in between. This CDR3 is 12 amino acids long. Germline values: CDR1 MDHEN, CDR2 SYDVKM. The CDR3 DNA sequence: TGTGCCAGCAGATCTTACGAGGATGAGCAGTTCTTC. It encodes CASRSYEDEQFF.

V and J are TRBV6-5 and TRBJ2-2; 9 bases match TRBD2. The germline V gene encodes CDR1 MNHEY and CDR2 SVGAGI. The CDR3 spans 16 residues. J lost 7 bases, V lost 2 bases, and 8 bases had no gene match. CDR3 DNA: TGTGCCAGCAGTTACGAGGCGGGAGGGCCAATCGGGGAGCTGTTTTTT. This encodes CASSYEAGGPIGELFF.

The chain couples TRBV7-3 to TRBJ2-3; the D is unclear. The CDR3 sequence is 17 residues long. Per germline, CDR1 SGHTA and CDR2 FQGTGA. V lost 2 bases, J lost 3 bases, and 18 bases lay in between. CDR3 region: CASSLSPSGVGTDTQYF. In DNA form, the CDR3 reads TGTGCCAGCAGCTTATCCCCTAGTGGCGTCGGTACAGATACGCAGTATTTT.

The CDR3 spells CAWSRGGTNTGELFF. The DNA for the CDR3 is TGTGCCTGGAGTAGGGGGGGAACGAACACCGGGGAGCTGTTTTTT. This chain connects TRBV30 to TRBJ2-2; D is perhaps TRBD2 (7 bases). Germline lookup yields CDR1 GTSNPN and CDR2 SVGIG (reference sequence). The CDR3 has 15 amino acids. The V end lost 2 bases, the J end lost 0 bases, and 10 bases lay between the germline ends.

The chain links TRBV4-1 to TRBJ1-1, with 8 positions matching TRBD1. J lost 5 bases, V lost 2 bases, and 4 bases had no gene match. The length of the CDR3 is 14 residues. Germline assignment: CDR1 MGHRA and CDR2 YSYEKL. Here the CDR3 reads CASSQTDRETEAFF. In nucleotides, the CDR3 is TGCGCCAGCAGCCAAACGGACAGGGAGACTGAAGCTTTCTTT.

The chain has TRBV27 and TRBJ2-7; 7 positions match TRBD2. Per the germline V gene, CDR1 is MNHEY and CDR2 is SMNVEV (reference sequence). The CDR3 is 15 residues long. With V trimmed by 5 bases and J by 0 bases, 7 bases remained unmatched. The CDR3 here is CASSTASGRSYEQYF. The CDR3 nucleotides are TGTGCCAGCAGTACCGCTAGCGGCCGCTCCTACGAGCAGTACTTC.

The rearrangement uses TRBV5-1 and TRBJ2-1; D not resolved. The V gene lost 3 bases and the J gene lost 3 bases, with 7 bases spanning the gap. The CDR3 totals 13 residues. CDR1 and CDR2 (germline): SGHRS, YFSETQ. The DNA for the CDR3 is TGCGCCAGCAGCTCTACTAACTACAATGAGCAGTTCTTC. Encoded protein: CASSSTNYNEQFF.

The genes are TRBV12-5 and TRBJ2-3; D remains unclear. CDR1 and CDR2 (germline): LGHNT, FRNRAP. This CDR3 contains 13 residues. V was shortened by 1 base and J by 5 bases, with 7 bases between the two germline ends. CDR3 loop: CASGLGPQDTQYF. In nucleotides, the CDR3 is TGTGCTAGTGGTTTGGGCCCACAAGATACGCAGTATTTT. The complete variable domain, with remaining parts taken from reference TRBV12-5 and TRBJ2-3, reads DARVTQTPRHKVTEMGQEVTMRCQPILGHNTVFWYRQTMMQGLELLAYFRNRAPLDDSGMPKDRFSAEMPDATLATLKIQPSEPRDSAVYFCASGLGPQDTQYFGPGTRLTVL.

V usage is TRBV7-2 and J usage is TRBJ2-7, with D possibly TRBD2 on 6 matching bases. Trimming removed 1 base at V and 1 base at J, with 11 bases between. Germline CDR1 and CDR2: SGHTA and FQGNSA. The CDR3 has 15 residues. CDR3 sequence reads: CASSLEGGVSYEQYF. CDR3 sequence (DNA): TGTGCCAGCAGCTTAGAGGGCGGGGTATCCTACGAGCAGTACTTC.

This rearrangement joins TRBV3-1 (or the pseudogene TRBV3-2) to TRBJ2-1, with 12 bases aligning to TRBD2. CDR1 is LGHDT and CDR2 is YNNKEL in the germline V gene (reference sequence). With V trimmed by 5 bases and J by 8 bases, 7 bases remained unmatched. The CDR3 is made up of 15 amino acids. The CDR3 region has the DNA TGTGCCAGCAGCTCCCGGACTAGCGGGAATGATGAGCAGTTCTTC. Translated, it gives CASSSRTSGNDEQFF.

CDR3 residues: CASSHRAGWYEQYF. The CDR3 DNA reads TGCGCCAGCAGTCATCGGGCAGGGTGGTACGAGCAGTACTTC. The chain is built from TRBV23-1 and TRBJ2-7; possible D gene TRBD1, 5 bases. TRBV23-1 carries the ORF label, with uncertain function. The length of the CDR3 is 14 residues. Between the trimmed V and J ends, which lost 3 bases and 4 bases, there was a span of 13 bases.

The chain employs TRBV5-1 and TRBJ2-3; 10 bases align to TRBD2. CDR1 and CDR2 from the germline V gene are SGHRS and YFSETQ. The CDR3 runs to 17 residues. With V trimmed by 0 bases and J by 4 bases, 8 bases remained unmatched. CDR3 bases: TGCGCCAGCAGCTTGGCCTGGCCTAGCGGGAGCTCAGATACGCAGTATTTT. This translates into CASSLAWPSGSSDTQYF.

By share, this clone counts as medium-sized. The CDR3 region is CASSLFGSGTEAFF. CDR3 nucleotides: TGTGCCAGCAGCCTCTTCGGAAGCGGAACTGAAGCTTTCTTT. The chain carries TRBV3-1 (or the pseudogene TRBV3-2) and TRBJ1-1; D gene uncertain. This CDR3 has 14 residues. Germline assignment: CDR1 LGHDT and CDR2 YNNKEL (reference sequence). With 4 bases removed from V and 5 bases from J, the gap between germline ends came to 14 bases.

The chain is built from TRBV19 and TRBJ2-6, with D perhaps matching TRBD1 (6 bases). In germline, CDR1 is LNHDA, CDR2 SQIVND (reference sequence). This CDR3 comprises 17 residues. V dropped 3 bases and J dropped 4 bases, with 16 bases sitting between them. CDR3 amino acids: CASSMAGVAKGANVLTF. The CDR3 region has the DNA TGTGCCAGTAGTATGGCAGGGGTGGCCAAAGGGGCCAACGTCCTGACTTTC.

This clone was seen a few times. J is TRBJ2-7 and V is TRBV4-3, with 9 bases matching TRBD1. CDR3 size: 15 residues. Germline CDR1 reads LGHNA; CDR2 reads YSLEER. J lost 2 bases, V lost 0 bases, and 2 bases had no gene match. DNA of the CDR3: TGCGCCAGCAGCCAAGAGGGACAGGGAACCTACGAGCAGTACTTC. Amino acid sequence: CASSQEGQGTYEQYF.

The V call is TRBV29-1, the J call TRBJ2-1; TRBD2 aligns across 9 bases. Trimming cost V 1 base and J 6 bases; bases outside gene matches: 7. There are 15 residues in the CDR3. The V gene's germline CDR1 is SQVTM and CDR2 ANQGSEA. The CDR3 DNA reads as TGCAGCGTTGAAGGGGGACTAGCAGGGGCCAATGAGCAGTTCTTC. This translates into CSVEGGLAGANEQFF.

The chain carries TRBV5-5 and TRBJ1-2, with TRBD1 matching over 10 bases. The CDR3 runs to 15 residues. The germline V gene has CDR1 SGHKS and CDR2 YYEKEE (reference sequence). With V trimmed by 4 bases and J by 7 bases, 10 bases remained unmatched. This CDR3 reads CASSPRQGAIGGYTF. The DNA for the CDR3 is TGTGCCAGCAGCCCACGACAGGGGGCGATCGGTGGCTACACCTTC.

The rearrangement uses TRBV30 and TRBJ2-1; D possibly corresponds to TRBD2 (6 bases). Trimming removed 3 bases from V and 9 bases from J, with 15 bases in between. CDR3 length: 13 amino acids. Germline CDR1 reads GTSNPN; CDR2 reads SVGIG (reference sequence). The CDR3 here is CAWSGRLGLEQFF. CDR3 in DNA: TGTGCCTGGAGCGGGAGACTAGGGCTTGAGCAGTTCTTC.

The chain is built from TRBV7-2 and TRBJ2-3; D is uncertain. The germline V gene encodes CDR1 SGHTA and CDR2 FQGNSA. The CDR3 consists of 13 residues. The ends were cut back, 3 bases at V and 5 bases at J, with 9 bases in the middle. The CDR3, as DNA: TGTGCCAGCAGCTTTGAGAGGCGAGATACGCAGTATTTT. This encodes CASSFERRDTQYF.

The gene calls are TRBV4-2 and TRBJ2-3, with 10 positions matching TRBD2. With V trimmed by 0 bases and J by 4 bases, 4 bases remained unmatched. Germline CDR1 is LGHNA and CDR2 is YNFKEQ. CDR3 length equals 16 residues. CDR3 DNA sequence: TGTGCCAGCAGCCAAGAAACAGCGGGGGGGGCAGATACGCAGTATTTT. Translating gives CASSQETAGGADTQYF.